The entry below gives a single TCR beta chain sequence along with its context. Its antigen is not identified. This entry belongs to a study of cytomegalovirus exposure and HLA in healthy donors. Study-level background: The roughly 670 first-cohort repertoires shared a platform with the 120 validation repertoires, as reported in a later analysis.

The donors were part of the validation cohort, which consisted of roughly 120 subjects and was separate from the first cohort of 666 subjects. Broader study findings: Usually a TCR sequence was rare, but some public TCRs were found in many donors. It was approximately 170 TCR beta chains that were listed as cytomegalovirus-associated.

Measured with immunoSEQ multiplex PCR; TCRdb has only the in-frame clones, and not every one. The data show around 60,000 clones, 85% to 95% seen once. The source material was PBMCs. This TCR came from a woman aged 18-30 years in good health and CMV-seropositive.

The CDR3: CASSRTSGRGRGEQYF. For the CDR3, the DNA is TGTGCCAGCAGCCGGACTAGCGGGAGAGGGAGGGGCGAGCAGTACTTC. This chain connects TRBV11-2 to TRBJ2-7; 13 bases agree with TRBD2. Germline values: CDR1 SGHAT, CDR2 FQNNGV. The CDR3 consists of 16 residues. Trimming took 5 bases from V and 6 from J; bases not matched to a gene: 10.